This is a list of T cell receptor beta chains from one sample in a study of siplizumab effects on memory and regulatory T cells. Produced via immunoSEQ multiplex PCR; TCRdb's table is partial and in-frame only. The repertoire has 85,000 to 120,000 clones, about 90% of them found once; the top ten carry roughly 1%. What was sequenced was CD4+ T cells sorted from blood. These receptors all come from a human donor in good health. Both conserved end residues are part of each CDR3. D genes are given only for firm matches. The listing skips clone size in some rows; elsewhere it reads once, few, many or a size class.

j_call: TRBJ2-7
v_call: TRBV28
d_call: TRBD2
clone_size: .
cdr3_nt: TGTGCCAGCAGGGAAGCGGGAGGAGGCTACGAGCAGTACTTC
cdr3_aa: CASREAGGGYEQYF

j_call: TRBJ2-7
v_call: TRBV5-6
d_call: .
clone_size: .
cdr3_nt: TGTGCCAGCAGCTTGGACGGGGGTCTGCAGTACTTC
cdr3_aa: CASSLDGGLQYF

j_call: TRBJ2-7
v_call: TRBV6-5
d_call: TRBD1
clone_size: .
cdr3_nt: TGTGCCAGCAGTCGGGGCGGGACAGGCTCCTACGAGCAGTACTTC
cdr3_aa: CASSRGGTGSYEQYF

j_call: TRBJ1-1
v_call: TRBV30
d_call: .
clone_size: .
cdr3_nt: TGTGCCCGGCGCCGAGCTTTGAACACTGAAGCTTTCTTT
cdr3_aa: CARRRALNTEAFF

j_call: TRBJ1-2
v_call: TRBV6-1
d_call: TRBD1
clone_size: .
cdr3_nt: TGTGCCAGCGGTCAGGGGGCAGACTATGGCTACACCTTC
cdr3_aa: CASGQGADYGYTF

j_call: TRBJ1-5
v_call: TRBV2
d_call: .
clone_size: .
cdr3_nt: TGTGCCAGCAGTTATTATCACAGGGTGGGTAGCAATCAGCCCCAGCATTTT
cdr3_aa: CASSYYHRVGSNQPQHF

j_call: TRBJ2-1
v_call: TRBV5-1
d_call: .
clone_size: .
cdr3_nt: TGCGCCAGCAGCTTGGAGGTTCTTAATGAGCAGTTCTTC
cdr3_aa: CASSLEVLNEQFF

j_call: TRBJ2-3
v_call: TRBV27
d_call: .
clone_size: .
cdr3_nt: TGTGCCTGCGAAGATACGCAGTATTTT
cdr3_aa: CACEDTQYF

j_call: TRBJ2-3
v_call: TRBV7-2
d_call: .
clone_size: .
cdr3_nt: TGTGCCAGCAGCTTAATTACAGGGAGGACAGATACGCAGTATTTT
cdr3_aa: CASSLITGRTDTQYF

j_call: TRBJ2-7
v_call: TRBV19
d_call: .
clone_size: once
cdr3_nt: TGTGCCAGTAGTATGAGGCGGGGAGGCGACTCCTACGAGCAGTACTTC
cdr3_aa: CASSMRRGGDSYEQYF

j_call: TRBJ2-5
v_call: TRBV7-8
d_call: TRBD2
clone_size: .
cdr3_nt: TGTGCCAGCAGCTTGGGACTAGCGGGAGGTTCTTCCGTGACCCAGTACTTC
cdr3_aa: CASSLGLAGGSSVTQYF

j_call: TRBJ1-1
v_call: TRBV10-3
d_call: .
clone_size: .
cdr3_nt: TGTGCCATCAGTGAGTTTGACGGCACTGAAGCTTTCTTT
cdr3_aa: CAISEFDGTEAFF

j_call: TRBJ1-5
v_call: TRBV28
d_call: TRBD1
clone_size: .
cdr3_nt: TGTGCCAGCAGTTTTGAGAGGGCGGGACAGGGTGTCTTGCAGCCCCAGCATTTT
cdr3_aa: CASSFERAGQGVLQPQHF

j_call: TRBJ1-5
v_call: TRBV9
d_call: TRBD1
clone_size: .
cdr3_nt: TGTGCCAGCAGCGAGGGACAGCGAGGGCCCCAGCATTTT
cdr3_aa: CASSEGQRGPQHF

j_call: TRBJ2-7
v_call: TRBV5-1
d_call: .
clone_size: .
cdr3_nt: TGCGCCAGCAGCTTGGGCTCCGGGTTCGAGCAGTACTTC
cdr3_aa: CASSLGSGFEQYF

j_call: TRBJ2-1
v_call: TRBV5-1
d_call: .
clone_size: .
cdr3_nt: TGCGCCAGCAGCCTCTTGACTTCCGGGACTTGGGGGAATGAGCAGTTCTTC
cdr3_aa: CASSLLTSGTWGNEQFF

j_call: TRBJ2-3
v_call: TRBV7-2
d_call: .
clone_size: .
cdr3_nt: TGTGCCAGCAGCGCCTTGGGCTCCACAGATACGCAGTATTTT
cdr3_aa: CASSALGSTDTQYF

j_call: TRBJ1-3
v_call: TRBV18
d_call: TRBD1
clone_size: .
cdr3_nt: TGTGCCAGCTCACCGTTGGACAGGCCTTACTCTGGAAACACCATATATTTT
cdr3_aa: CASSPLDRPYSGNTIYF

j_call: TRBJ2-7
v_call: TRBV19
d_call: TRBD2
clone_size: .
cdr3_nt: TGTGCCAGTACAAACAAATACGGACTAGCGGGCGGCGAGCAGTACTTC
cdr3_aa: CASTNKYGLAGGEQYF

j_call: TRBJ2-3
v_call: TRBV28
d_call: .
clone_size: .
cdr3_nt: TGTGCCAGCAGCTCCCCTGGTATGGCAGATACGCAGTATTTT
cdr3_aa: CASSSPGMADTQYF

j_call: TRBJ2-2
v_call: TRBV11-3
d_call: .
clone_size: .
cdr3_nt: TGTGCCAGCAGCGGGCGGGACACCGGGGAGCTGTTTTTT
cdr3_aa: CASSGRDTGELFF

j_call: TRBJ2-1
v_call: TRBV6-1
d_call: .
clone_size: once
cdr3_nt: TGTGCCAGTACGGGGACAATCATTAACAATGAGCAGTTCTTC
cdr3_aa: CASTGTIINNEQFF

j_call: TRBJ2-3
v_call: TRBV6-5
d_call: TRBD1
clone_size: .
cdr3_nt: TGTGCCAGCAGTTACTGGCGGACAGGGATCACAGATACGCAGTATTTT
cdr3_aa: CASSYWRTGITDTQYF